This TCR beta chain was obtained from a study of T cell repertoires in cytomegalovirus infection. This clonotype was counted at least ten times. Antigen: not known. Study results and caveats: The cumulative frequency of public TCR beta families distinguished individuals who carried CMV together with the relevant HLA. In two of eight donors, the top clonotype was HLA-C-restricted CMV-specific.

CDR1 is SGDLS and CDR2 is YYNGEE in the germline V gene. The V end was cut by 0 bases, the J end by 6 bases, with 12 bases between. The CDR3 loop spans 15 amino acids. TCRdb passed the reads through MiXCR, listing each CDR3 protein once. This sample has around 180,000 distinct CDR3 sequences, with approximately 19% found just once. Sample: PBMCs. The sequence was obtained from a human donor in good health (CMV status not recorded). Some clones in this sample may be carry-over from other donors' samples. The rearrangement links TRBV9 to TRBJ1-4; D gene uncertain. CDR3 in DNA: TGTGCCAGCAGCGTAGCGGCGGCCGGAGATGAAAAACTGTTTTTT. Translating it yields CASSVAAAGDEKLFF.